The 4 T cell receptor beta chains below come from one sample, sequenced in a study of blood T cell repertoires in COVID-19. Profiled with immunoSEQ multiplex PCR; TCRdb holds only in-frame clones, not every one. Here the sample spans about 220,000 clones, 75% to 85% being singletons. The source material was peripheral blood. These receptors all stem from a man aged 50-59 years with active or convalescent COVID-19.

This clone was recorded once. The J gene is TRBJ1-1, the V gene TRBV5-4; 9 bases are a match to TRBD1. The CDR3 length is 14 residues. With V trimmed by 0 bases and J by 10 bases, 7 bases remained unmatched. Per germline, CDR1 SGHNT and CDR2 YYREEE (reference sequence). The CDR3 region has the DNA TGTGCCAGCAGCTTGGGAGGGACAGGGATAGGAGCTTTCTTT. It encodes CASSLGGTGIGAFF.

This sequence joins TRBV19 and TRBJ1-4; TRBD1 matches at 9 bases. The ends lost 4 bases at V and 7 bases at J; junction bases unmatched: 7. CDR3 size: 15 residues. Germline V gene sequence: CDR1 LNHDA, CDR2 SQIVND (reference sequence). CDR3 in DNA: TGTGCCAGTAGTAGCTATCCGGGACAGGGTGAAAAACTGTTTTTT. This codes for CASSSYPGQGEKLFF.

This chain links TRBV6-2 or TRBV6-3 with TRBJ2-3; 10 nucleotides align to TRBD1. The CDR3 has 14 residues. The junction had 2 bases not matched to a gene; V was cut back by 4 bases and J by 4 bases. CDR1 MNHEY and CDR2 SVGEGT come from the germline V gene. CDR3 nucleotides: TGTGCCAGCAGTTCAGGACAGGGGGCAGATACGCAGTATTTT. Protein: CASSSGQGADTQYF.

The chain uses TRBV5-5 and TRBJ1-2; TRBD1 is a possible D gene (6 bases). V was trimmed by 1 base and J by 3 bases, leaving 13 bases between them. The CDR3 totals 15 residues. The V gene's germline CDR1 is SGHKS and CDR2 YYEKEE (reference sequence). The CDR3 loop is CASSLTVRGDYGYTF. In DNA, the CDR3 is TGTGCCAGCAGCTTGACAGTCAGGGGAGACTATGGCTACACCTTC.